This is a list of T cell receptor beta chains from one sample in a study of T cell responses to AZD1222 COVID-19 vaccine. The data were produced by immunoSEQ multiplex PCR, yet TCRdb's version contains in-frame clones alone and is incomplete. The data contain about 200,000 clones, about 91% of them singletons. The sample was peripheral blood, taken on day 0 of AZD1222 vaccination. These receptors originate from an adult in good health. The CDR3 runs from the conserved cysteine through the conserved F or W. The D gene is left open where the match is weak. Clone size is shown for a subset of rows, as once, few, many or a class of expanded clone.

clone_size,v_call,j_call,d_call,cdr3_nt,cdr3_aa
.,TRBV6-6,TRBJ2-3,.,TGTGCCAGCAGTTACTCTGGGGATACGCAGTATTTT,CASSYSGDTQYF
.,TRBV11-2,TRBJ2-1,.,TGTGCCAGCAGCAAACGGGACAATGAGCAGTTCTTC,CASSKRDNEQFF
.,TRBV7-6,TRBJ1-2,TRBD1,TGTGCCAGCAGCTTACGAGGGGAGTTTCCTGACAGGGATTATGGCTACACCTTC,CASSLRGEFPDRDYGYTF
.,TRBV5-1,TRBJ2-5,.,TGCGCCAGCAGCGGAGGGGCGGACCAAGAGACCCAGTACTTC,CASSGGADQETQYF
.,TRBV24-1,TRBJ2-1,TRBD2,TGTGCCACCAGTGATTTGCCGACTAGCGGGGGAGAAGAGCAGTTCTTC,CATSDLPTSGGEEQFF
.,TRBV28,TRBJ1-2,.,TGTGCCAGCGGGGGATTCAGTTTCGGCACCTTC,CASGGFSFGTF
few,TRBV9,TRBJ2-7,TRBD1,TGTGCCAGCAGCGTAGGCCCAGGGGGCGCGGGTTACGAGCAGTACTTC,CASSVGPGGAGYEQYF
.,TRBV7-3,TRBJ2-3,TRBD2,TGTGCCAGCAGCCAGTCTGGCGGGGGGGGCACAGATACGCAGTATTTT,CASSQSGGGGTDTQYF
.,TRBV4-2,TRBJ2-2,.,TGTGCCAGCAGCCAAGAGCCAACCACCGGGGAGCTGTTTTTT,CASSQEPTTGELFF
.,TRBV15,TRBJ2-5,.,TGTGCCACCAGCAGAGATGTAAGGGAGACCCAGTACTTC,CATSRDVRETQYF
few,TRBV6-1,TRBJ1-1,TRBD1,TGTGCCAGCAGTGACCGGACAGGGGCCCTCGGGAACACTGAAGCTTTCTTT,CASSDRTGALGNTEAFF
.,TRBV2,TRBJ1-6,.,TGTGCCAGCAGTGATGGGGGACCCTATAATTCACCCCTCCACTTT,CASSDGGPYNSPLHF
.,TRBV27,TRBJ2-3,.,TGTGCCAGCAGAAAGCTGGGGGTCCCCCCAGATACGCAGTATTTT,CASRKLGVPPDTQYF
.,TRBV4-1,TRBJ1-2,.,TGCGCCAGCAGCCAAGATCGGGGGGCCTTTAACTATGGCTACACCTTC,CASSQDRGAFNYGYTF
.,TRBV14,TRBJ1-3,.,TGTGCCAGCAGCCACACCGGGACGTCTGGAAACACCATATATTTT,CASSHTGTSGNTIYF
.,TRBV5-5,TRBJ1-4,TRBD1,TGTGCCAGCAGCAGTCCTAAGGGGGCAAATGAAAAACTGTTTTTT,CASSSPKGANEKLFF
.,TRBV5-4,TRBJ1-4,.,TGTGCCAGCAGCTCGGGCCCGGAGGAGGAAAAACTGTTTTTT,CASSSGPEEEKLFF
.,TRBV7-9,TRBJ2-5,TRBD2,TGTGCCAGCAGCTCGTGGGAGGGAGAGACCCAGTACTTC,CASSSWEGETQYF
.,TRBV28,TRBJ1-1,TRBD1,TGTGCCAGCAGTCCCCCCGGGGGGGCAGGGGGGACTGAAGCTTTCTTT,CASSPPGGAGGTEAFF
.,TRBV5-1,TRBJ1-1,.,TGCGCCAGCAGCCCACGTCAGCCGGGGCTCAACACTGAAGCTTTCTTT,CASSPRQPGLNTEAFF
.,TRBV5-4,TRBJ2-6,.,TGTGCCAGCAGTTTGTGGGGAGCAGGGGCTGGGGCCAACGTCCTGACTTTC,CASSLWGAGAGANVLTF
.,TRBV6-1,TRBJ2-2,TRBD1,TGTGCCAGCAGTGCGGACAGGGGGCGCGGCACCGGGGAGCTGTTTTTT,CASSADRGRGTGELFF
.,TRBV2,TRBJ1-2,.,TGTGCCAGCAGTGAACGTTGGGGCTACCATGGCTACACCTTC,CASSERWGYHGYTF
.,TRBV7-9,TRBJ1-4,.,TGTGCCAGCAGGGGGGGAGTCAGTCCTGAAAAACTGTTTTTT,CASRGGVSPEKLFF
.,TRBV15,TRBJ1-5,.,TGTGCCACCAGCAGGCAGGGTTTTAGCAATCAGCCCCAGCATTTT,CATSRQGFSNQPQHF
.,TRBV29-1,TRBJ1-2,.,TGCAGCGTTGAAAAAAGGGTCAGGGGCAACTATGGCTACACCTTC,CSVEKRVRGNYGYTF
.,TRBV5-4,TRBJ2-2,.,TGTGCCAGCAGCTTGGCGCCGGGCCGTACCGGGGAGCTGTTTTTT,CASSLAPGRTGELFF
.,TRBV19,TRBJ2-7,.,TGTGCCAGTAGTCTCAGGGGATACGGCTACGAGCAGTACTTC,CASSLRGYGYEQYF
.,TRBV7-2,TRBJ1-5,.,TGTGCCAGCAGCCCCCGGACTGGGGGGGATCAGCCCCAGCATTTT,CASSPRTGGDQPQHF
.,TRBV6-5,TRBJ2-7,.,TGTGCCAGCACCCCCGTCCCTGGCGGGGCCTACGAGCAGTACTTC,CASTPVPGGAYEQYF
few,TRBV5-1,TRBJ1-5,TRBD1,TGCGCCAGCAGCATCGATGGACAGGGCAATCAGCCCCAGCATTTT,CASSIDGQGNQPQHF
.,TRBV11-3,TRBJ2-5,.,TGTGCCAGCAGCTTAGACGGGGGGCTCGAGACCCAGTACTTC,CASSLDGGLETQYF
.,TRBV28,TRBJ1-5,.,TGTGCCAGCACCGCCACTGATCAGCCCCAGCATTTT,CASTATDQPQHF
.,TRBV19,TRBJ1-4,TRBD1,TGTGCCAGTAGGCTGGACAGGGGAACTAATGAAAAACTGTTTTTT,CASRLDRGTNEKLFF
once,TRBV7-3,TRBJ2-1,.,TGTGCCAGCAGCTTAAATTCAGACTTCGAGCAGTTCTTC,CASSLNSDFEQFF
once,TRBV6-1,TRBJ1-1,.,TGTGCCAGCAGTGAAGATGCCCCCGTCCTGAACACTGAAGCTTTCTTT,CASSEDAPVLNTEAFF
.,TRBV27,TRBJ1-6,.,TGTGCCAGCAGTTTTGGCGGGCTCTCCTATAATTCACCCCTCCACTTT,CASSFGGLSYNSPLHF
.,TRBV7-9,TRBJ1-1,.,TGTGCCAGCAGCTTAAGGGGGGCGATGGCCGCTTTCTTT,CASSLRGAMAAFF
.,TRBV24-1,TRBJ1-1,.,TGTGCCACCAGACAGGGAACTTGGACTGAAGCTTTCTTT,CATRQGTWTEAFF
.,TRBV12-5,TRBJ2-7,.,TGTGCTAGTGGTTTGAGGATCAGGGGGGACTACGAGCAGTACTTC,CASGLRIRGDYEQYF
.,TRBV7-9,TRBJ1-2,.,TGTGCCAGCAGCGACGGGAGTCGGTACGGCTACACCTTC,CASSDGSRYGYTF
.,TRBV11-2,TRBJ2-2,TRBD1,TGTGCCAGCAGCGGGGGACAGGGGAACACCGGGGAGCTGTTTTTT,CASSGGQGNTGELFF
.,TRBV7-8,TRBJ1-4,TRBD1,TGTGCCAGCAGCGACAGGGGGAGAACTAATGAAAAACTGTTTTTT,CASSDRGRTNEKLFF
.,TRBV3-1/TRBV3-2,TRBJ1-1,.,TGTGCCAGCAGCCGCGCCGACCGGAACACTGAAGCTTTCTTT,CASSRADRNTEAFF
.,TRBV7-3,TRBJ2-1,.,TGTGCCAGCAGCCCTCGGGCCGAGTACAATGAGCAGTTCTTC,CASSPRAEYNEQFF
.,TRBV12-3/TRBV12-4,TRBJ2-7,.,TGTGCCAGCAGTTTTGAAGGGGGCTACGAGCAGTACTTC,CASSFEGGYEQYF
.,TRBV4-3,TRBJ1-4,.,TGCGCCAGCAGCCAAGATCTTTCGGCGATGGGGACCGACAGTAATGAAAAACTGTTTTTT,CASSQDLSAMGTDSNEKLFF
once,TRBV30,TRBJ2-5,TRBD2,TGTGCCCGCGGGGGGCGGCTCCCTGGGGAGACCCAGTACTTC,CARGGRLPGETQYF
.,TRBV18,TRBJ2-4,TRBD2,TGTGCCAGCTCAGCCGGGACTACTCAAAACATTCAGTACTTC,CASSAGTTQNIQYF
.,TRBV10-3,TRBJ1-4,.,TGTGCCATCAGGGACAGCTTGAATGAAAAACTGTTTTTT,CAIRDSLNEKLFF
.,TRBV10-1,TRBJ2-3,TRBD1,TGCGCCATCAGGGGGCTCCACACAGATACGCAGTATTTT,CAIRGLHTDTQYF
.,TRBV5-1,TRBJ2-7,.,TGCGCCAGCAGCCCAGGGGCTGGGGAGTACGAGCAGTACTTC,CASSPGAGEYEQYF
.,TRBV7-9,TRBJ1-1,.,TGTGCCAGCAGCTACCAGAGGACTGAAGCTTTCTTT,CASSYQRTEAFF